A selection of T cell receptor beta chains follows, all from one sample in a study of blood T cell repertoires in COVID-19. Sequencing used immunoSEQ multiplex PCR; TCRdb keeps in-frame clones, though not all of them. The repertoire has tens of thousands of clones, around 85% of them found once; the top ten carry 15% to 17%. The sequenced material came from peripheral blood. These receptor sequences come from a human donor in a cohort sampled during active COVID-19. The donor label of this sample is uncertain. The CDR3 runs from the conserved cysteine through the conserved F or W. D genes are given only for firm matches. Size tells how often a clone was seen (once, few, many) or the class of an expanded clone, and some rows leave it out.

v_gene: TRBV7-6; abundance: once; j_gene: TRBJ1-3; d_gene: NA; CDR3nt: TGTGCCAGCAGCATTTCAGGGGCATCTGGAAACACCATATATTTT; CDR3aa: CASSISGASGNTIYF
v_gene: TRBV14; abundance: NA; j_gene: TRBJ2-1; d_gene: TRBD1; CDR3nt: TGTGCCAGCAGCCAAGTGGGGACAGGGGGTTTCGGTGAGCAGTTCTTC; CDR3aa: CASSQVGTGGFGEQFF
v_gene: TRBV5-5; abundance: NA; j_gene: TRBJ1-2; d_gene: TRBD1; CDR3nt: TGTGCCAGCAGCTTGGGGGACAGTCCTAACTATGGCTACACCTTC; CDR3aa: CASSLGDSPNYGYTF
v_gene: TRBV5-1; abundance: few; j_gene: TRBJ1-2; d_gene: NA; CDR3nt: TGCGCCAGCAGCTTGGAAGGACAGAGCCTCAGTTTTTTGACCTTC; CDR3aa: CASSLEGQSLSFLTF
v_gene: TRBV27; abundance: few; j_gene: TRBJ1-1; d_gene: NA; CDR3nt: TGTGCCAGCAGTTTATCGCGCGGGGGGACTGAAGCTTTCTTT; CDR3aa: CASSLSRGGTEAFF
v_gene: TRBV9; abundance: NA; j_gene: TRBJ1-3; d_gene: NA; CDR3nt: TGTGCCAGCAGCGTAGGTGCCGGGGGAAACACCATATATTTT; CDR3aa: CASSVGAGGNTIYF
v_gene: TRBV24-1; abundance: NA; j_gene: TRBJ2-7; d_gene: TRBD1; CDR3nt: TGTGCCACCAGTGATGCCGGGACAGGGGTTTCCTACGAGCAGTACTTC; CDR3aa: CATSDAGTGVSYEQYF
v_gene: TRBV19; abundance: NA; j_gene: TRBJ1-5; d_gene: TRBD1; CDR3nt: TGTGCCAGCACCGGACAGGCCTCCAATCAGCCCCAGCATTTT; CDR3aa: CASTGQASNQPQHF
v_gene: TRBV25-1; abundance: NA; j_gene: TRBJ2-1; d_gene: TRBD2; CDR3nt: TGTGCCAGCAGTCTGCGGGGGAGGGGCAATGAGCAGTTCTTC; CDR3aa: CASSLRGRGNEQFF
v_gene: TRBV19; abundance: NA; j_gene: TRBJ1-3; d_gene: NA; CDR3nt: TGTGCCAGTACCCGATCACAGGGAGCTGGAAACACCATATATTTT; CDR3aa: CASTRSQGAGNTIYF
v_gene: TRBV15; abundance: NA; j_gene: TRBJ2-7; d_gene: TRBD1; CDR3nt: TGTGCCACCAGCGTAGGACAGGGAAGCTCCTACGAGCAGTACTTC; CDR3aa: CATSVGQGSSYEQYF
v_gene: TRBV5-1; abundance: NA; j_gene: TRBJ2-7; d_gene: NA; CDR3nt: TGCGCCAGCAGTCCCGGCAGGGGAAGTCCCTCCGCTAACGAGCAGTACTTC; CDR3aa: CASSPGRGSPSANEQYF
v_gene: TRBV7-2; abundance: once; j_gene: TRBJ1-1; d_gene: TRBD1; CDR3nt: TGTGCCAGCAGCTTAGGGTGGACAGGGGGCGCCCCTTTTTCACTTGAAGCTTTCTTT; CDR3aa: CASSLGWTGGAPFSLEAFF
v_gene: TRBV5-1; abundance: NA; j_gene: TRBJ1-1; d_gene: NA; CDR3nt: TGCGCCAGCAGACAAGGGACAAGTATGAACACTGAAGCTTTCTTT; CDR3aa: CASRQGTSMNTEAFF
v_gene: TRBV12-5; abundance: once; j_gene: TRBJ2-1; d_gene: TRBD1; CDR3nt: TGTGCTAGTGGTTCGCGGACAGGGGTCAGCTACAATGAGCAGTTCTTC; CDR3aa: CASGSRTGVSYNEQFF
v_gene: TRBV18; abundance: once; j_gene: TRBJ2-1; d_gene: TRBD2; CDR3nt: TGTGCCAGCTCACCAATGGGGGGGGATGAGCAGTTCTTC; CDR3aa: CASSPMGGDEQFF
v_gene: TRBV7-6; abundance: NA; j_gene: TRBJ2-1; d_gene: TRBD2; CDR3nt: TGTGCCAGCAGCTTAGACCCGGGGGGCAATGAGCAGTTCTTC; CDR3aa: CASSLDPGGNEQFF
v_gene: TRBV28; abundance: NA; j_gene: TRBJ2-3; d_gene: NA; CDR3nt: TGTGCCAGCAAGAGGGGGGGCGATACGCAGTATTTT; CDR3aa: CASKRGGDTQYF
v_gene: TRBV12-3/TRBV12-4; abundance: NA; j_gene: TRBJ2-5; d_gene: NA; CDR3nt: TGTGCCAGCAGTACAGGGACCCAAGAGACCCAGTACTTC; CDR3aa: CASSTGTQETQYF
v_gene: TRBV13; abundance: NA; j_gene: TRBJ2-1; d_gene: NA; CDR3nt: TGTGCCAGCAGCCCACCCCTAGCGCAATCCTACAATGAGCAGTTCTTC; CDR3aa: CASSPPLAQSYNEQFF
v_gene: TRBV15; abundance: NA; j_gene: TRBJ1-6; d_gene: TRBD1; CDR3nt: TGTGCCACCAGCAGAGATCAGGGGATGTCCGGGACAGTGAGTACCGTTCTCCACTTT; CDR3aa: CATSRDQGMSGTVSTVLHF
v_gene: TRBV4-2; abundance: NA; j_gene: TRBJ2-7; d_gene: NA; CDR3nt: TGTGCCAGCAGCCAAGGGGGAGGCAGTAAGAGGGAGCAGTACTTC; CDR3aa: CASSQGGGSKREQYF
v_gene: TRBV7-3; abundance: NA; j_gene: TRBJ1-1; d_gene: NA; CDR3nt: TGTGCCAGCAGCACCAACAGGGTTGGGGCTGAAGCTTTCTTT; CDR3aa: CASSTNRVGAEAFF
v_gene: TRBV2; abundance: once; j_gene: TRBJ1-5; d_gene: NA; CDR3nt: TGTGCCAGCAGACTAATGGGGGCCAATCAGCCCCAGCATTTT; CDR3aa: CASRLMGANQPQHF
v_gene: TRBV29-1; abundance: few; j_gene: TRBJ1-1; d_gene: NA; CDR3nt: TGCAGCGCTTCGGGGAGGGGCACTGAAGCTTTCTTT; CDR3aa: CSASGRGTEAFF
v_gene: TRBV2; abundance: NA; j_gene: TRBJ2-2; d_gene: NA; CDR3nt: TGTGCCAGCAGTCTAGAACAGGGATCTGAGCTGTTTTTT; CDR3aa: CASSLEQGSELFF
v_gene: TRBV6-2/TRBV6-3; abundance: NA; j_gene: TRBJ2-7; d_gene: TRBD2; CDR3nt: TGTGCCAGCAGTTCAAATCTAGCGGGGGGGCAGTACGAGCAGTACTTC; CDR3aa: CASSSNLAGGQYEQYF
v_gene: TRBV4-1; abundance: NA; j_gene: TRBJ2-7; d_gene: TRBD2; CDR3nt: TGCGCCAGCAGCCTGACTAGCGGGGGGGCTAGCTCCTACGAGCAGTACTTC; CDR3aa: CASSLTSGGASSYEQYF
v_gene: TRBV5-6; abundance: few; j_gene: TRBJ1-6; d_gene: TRBD1; CDR3nt: TGTGCCAGCAGCCACGACAGGGACTCCTATAATTCACCCCTCCACTTT; CDR3aa: CASSHDRDSYNSPLHF
v_gene: TRBV18; abundance: NA; j_gene: TRBJ2-7; d_gene: NA; CDR3nt: TGTGCCAGCTCACCTGGGAGCGTCGGCACCTACGAGCAGTACTTC; CDR3aa: CASSPGSVGTYEQYF
v_gene: TRBV18; abundance: NA; j_gene: TRBJ1-6; d_gene: NA; CDR3nt: TGTGCCAGCTCACCGAGAACAGAAAATTCACCCCTCCACTTT; CDR3aa: CASSPRTENSPLHF
v_gene: TRBV28; abundance: NA; j_gene: TRBJ1-2; d_gene: TRBD1; CDR3nt: TGTGCCAGCACAGGGACAGGGGGCCACACTGACTATGGCTACACCTTC; CDR3aa: CASTGTGGHTDYGYTF
v_gene: TRBV6-6; abundance: few; j_gene: TRBJ2-7; d_gene: NA; CDR3nt: TGTGCCAGCACCCTAGGGGGGGGCTACGAGCAGTACTTC; CDR3aa: CASTLGGGYEQYF
v_gene: TRBV27; abundance: NA; j_gene: TRBJ1-2; d_gene: TRBD1; CDR3nt: TGTGCCAGCAGTATTCGGGGACAGCCTCCTTATGGCTACACCTTC; CDR3aa: CASSIRGQPPYGYTF
v_gene: TRBV4-1; abundance: NA; j_gene: TRBJ1-6; d_gene: NA; CDR3nt: TGCGCCAGCAGCCCCGCCAGGAGGACGGAAGATAATTCACCCCTCCACTTT; CDR3aa: CASSPARRTEDNSPLHF
v_gene: TRBV2; abundance: NA; j_gene: TRBJ1-5; d_gene: NA; CDR3nt: TGTGCCAGCAGTGACCTAAGTTATAGCAATCAGCCCCAGCATTTT; CDR3aa: CASSDLSYSNQPQHF
v_gene: TRBV4-2; abundance: NA; j_gene: TRBJ1-4; d_gene: NA; CDR3nt: TGTGCCAGCAGGTTCCGAGGGTCCGAAAAACTGTTTTTT; CDR3aa: CASRFRGSEKLFF
v_gene: TRBV2; abundance: NA; j_gene: TRBJ2-5; d_gene: NA; CDR3nt: TGTGCCAGCAGGTTCAGGGGTCAGGAGACCCAGTACTTC; CDR3aa: CASRFRGQETQYF
v_gene: TRBV5-1; abundance: NA; j_gene: TRBJ2-7; d_gene: NA; CDR3nt: TGCGCCAGCAGCGCGAGCGGTACCTACGAGCAGTACTTC; CDR3aa: CASSASGTYEQYF
v_gene: TRBV6-5; abundance: NA; j_gene: TRBJ1-2; d_gene: TRBD1; CDR3nt: TGTGCCAGCAGTTACCGGGACAGGGGACACTATGGCTACACCTTC; CDR3aa: CASSYRDRGHYGYTF
v_gene: TRBV7-2; abundance: NA; j_gene: TRBJ1-4; d_gene: TRBD1; CDR3nt: TGTGCCAGCAGCTCACGGGACAGGGTCGGGAGTGAAAAACTGTTTTTT; CDR3aa: CASSSRDRVGSEKLFF
v_gene: TRBV18; abundance: NA; j_gene: TRBJ1-4; d_gene: TRBD1; CDR3nt: TGTGCCAGCTCACCCAGGGACAGGGACCATGAAAAACTGTTTTTT; CDR3aa: CASSPRDRDHEKLFF
v_gene: TRBV19; abundance: few; j_gene: TRBJ1-6; d_gene: NA; CDR3nt: TGTGCCAGTAGTATAGACCTACTAGGGGGTTCACCCCTCCACTTT; CDR3aa: CASSIDLLGGSPLHF
v_gene: TRBV5-6; abundance: NA; j_gene: TRBJ2-1; d_gene: NA; CDR3nt: TGTGCCAGCAGCTTTAAAATGGGAGATTGGGGATTCGGTGAGCAGTTCTTC; CDR3aa: CASSFKMGDWGFGEQFF
v_gene: TRBV23-1; abundance: NA; j_gene: TRBJ1-5; d_gene: NA; CDR3nt: TGCGCCAGCAGCCCTGGCCTTAATCAGCCCCAGCATTTT; CDR3aa: CASSPGLNQPQHF
v_gene: TRBV7-2; abundance: NA; j_gene: TRBJ1-4; d_gene: TRBD1; CDR3nt: TGTGCCAGCAGCCAGGGGGTGGCAGGGAGTGAAAAACTGTTTTTT; CDR3aa: CASSQGVAGSEKLFF
v_gene: TRBV3-1/TRBV3-2; abundance: few; j_gene: TRBJ1-2; d_gene: NA; CDR3nt: TGTGCCAGCAGCCAAGTAGGAGAATATGGCTACACCTTC; CDR3aa: CASSQVGEYGYTF
v_gene: TRBV28; abundance: NA; j_gene: TRBJ2-7; d_gene: TRBD2; CDR3nt: TGTGCCAGCAGTTTATCTAAGGCGGGGGGGCAGGAGCAGTACTTC; CDR3aa: CASSLSKAGGQEQYF
v_gene: TRBV1; abundance: NA; j_gene: TRBJ2-7; d_gene: NA; CDR3nt: TGCACCAGCAGCCGGGGGGGAATGTACGAGCAGTACTTC; CDR3aa: CTSSRGGMYEQYF
v_gene: TRBV19; abundance: NA; j_gene: TRBJ2-3; d_gene: NA; CDR3nt: TGTGCCAGTAGTTCGGTAGATACGCAGTATTTT; CDR3aa: CASSSVDTQYF
v_gene: TRBV4-1; abundance: NA; j_gene: TRBJ1-6; d_gene: TRBD1; CDR3nt: TGCGCCAGCAGCCCGAGGGACAGAGCGGAGGATTCACCCCTCCACTTT; CDR3aa: CASSPRDRAEDSPLHF
v_gene: TRBV28; abundance: NA; j_gene: TRBJ1-1; d_gene: NA; CDR3nt: TGTGCCAGCAGTTTGCAGGCCGGGAACACTGAAGCTTTCTTT; CDR3aa: CASSLQAGNTEAFF
v_gene: TRBV6-5; abundance: NA; j_gene: TRBJ1-1; d_gene: TRBD1; CDR3nt: TGTGCCAGCAGGACAGGGGGCTCTGAAGCTTTCTTT; CDR3aa: CASRTGGSEAFF
v_gene: TRBV6-5; abundance: once; j_gene: TRBJ2-1; d_gene: NA; CDR3nt: TGTGCCAGCAGTCGACGGGGTTTTAACAATGAGCAGTTCTTC; CDR3aa: CASSRRGFNNEQFF
v_gene: TRBV5-4; abundance: NA; j_gene: TRBJ1-2; d_gene: TRBD1; CDR3nt: TGTGCCAGCAGCTCGGGAACTAACAGGGGAAACTATGGCTACACCTTC; CDR3aa: CASSSGTNRGNYGYTF